A selection of T cell receptor beta chains follows, all from one sample in a study of beta chain features in type 1 diabetes. Measured with immunoSEQ multiplex PCR; TCRdb has only the in-frame clones, and not every one. The repertoire has some 900,000 clones, around a sixth of them found once; the top ten carry around 0.02%. The sequenced sample consisted of naive CD4+ T cells from blood. The receptors derive from a woman aged 18-29 years in good health. Both conserved end residues are part of each CDR3. The D gene is left open where the match is weak. Clone size is stated in some rows and not others, as once, few, many or a class when expanded.

>few|TRBJ1-3|-|17|TRBV7-3
CASSLLGGVGTGNTIYF
TGTGCCAGCAGCTTACTCGGAGGAGTCGGGACTGGAAACACCATATATTTT
>-|TRBJ1-1|-|15|TRBV15
CATSLSLQGNTEAFF
TGTGCCACCAGCCTCAGTTTACAGGGGAACACTGAAGCTTTCTTT
>few|TRBJ2-2|TRBD1|16|TRBV10-3
CAISEYVDRMPGELFF
TGTGCCATCAGTGAGTACGTGGACAGGATGCCCGGGGAGCTGTTTTTT
>few|TRBJ1-1|-|15|TRBV9
CASTVSPGDVTEAFF
TGTGCCAGCACCGTCTCCCCGGGGGACGTAACTGAAGCTTTCTTT
>-|TRBJ2-5|-|15|TRBV25-1
CASSQGAYRQETQYF
TGTGCCAGCAGTCAAGGGGCTTATCGGCAAGAGACCCAGTACTTC
>-|TRBJ2-3|-|14|TRBV27
CASTNSAGTDTQYF
TGTGCCAGCACCAATAGCGCCGGCACAGATACGCAGTATTTT
>-|TRBJ2-2|-|16|TRBV7-3
CASSLLGSPNTGELFF
TGTGCCAGCAGCTTACTCGGAAGTCCGAACACCGGGGAGCTGTTTTTT
>-|TRBJ2-7|TRBD1|13|TRBV6-1
CASRGQGHYEQYF
TGTGCCAGCAGGGGACAGGGGCATTACGAGCAGTACTTC
>few|TRBJ1-2|-|11|TRBV20-1
CSVRSGYGYTF
TGCAGTGTCAGGTCGGGGTATGGCTACACCTTC
>-|TRBJ2-5|-|15|TRBV18
CASSPPNRGGETQYF
TGTGCCAGCTCACCACCGAACAGGGGAGGCGAGACCCAGTACTTC
>once|TRBJ1-6|-|13|TRBV25-1
CASSSRADSPLHF
TGTGCCAGCAGTTCCAGGGCAGATTCACCCCTCCACTTT
>-|TRBJ1-1|-|15|TRBV11-2
CASSLVGGRNTEAFF
TGTGCCAGCAGCTTAGTAGGCGGCAGGAACACTGAAGCTTTCTTT
>-|TRBJ2-5|-|14|TRBV10-3
CAISVRGGQETQYF
TGTGCCATCAGTGTCAGGGGGGGACAAGAGACCCAGTACTTC
>-|TRBJ1-2|TRBD1|13|TRBV11-2
CASSPGQGAGYTF
TGTGCCAGCAGCCCCGGACAGGGAGCTGGCTACACCTTC
>few|TRBJ2-5|-|10|TRBV23-1
CASRKETQYF
TGCGCCAGCAGGAAAGAGACCCAGTACTTC
>few|TRBJ2-1|-|14|TRBV28
CASSIGTVYNEQFF
TGTGCCAGCAGTATAGGGACTGTCTACAATGAGCAGTTCTTC
>few|TRBJ2-1|-|14|TRBV4-1
CASRSLRGHNEQFF
TGCGCCAGCAGATCCCTCCGGGGCCACAATGAGCAGTTCTTC
>few|TRBJ2-7|-|14|TRBV5-1
CASSFQGSSYEQYF
TGCGCCAGCAGCTTCCAGGGGAGCTCCTACGAGCAGTACTTC
>-|TRBJ2-2|-|15|TRBV2
CASRRGTRNTGELFF
TGTGCCAGCAGGAGGGGGACCAGGAACACCGGGGAGCTGTTTTTT
>-|TRBJ2-1|-|15|TRBV18
CASSPRNTNSNEQFF
TGTGCCAGCTCACCACGGAACACCAACTCCAATGAGCAGTTCTTC
>-|TRBJ2-1|-|11|TRBV5-1
CASSLDRAEFF
TGCGCCAGCAGCTTGGACAGGGCGGAGTTCTTC
>few|TRBJ1-1|-|15|TRBV15
CATSRSGLENTEAFF
TGTGCCACCAGCAGGTCAGGGTTGGAGAACACTGAAGCTTTCTTT
>few|TRBJ2-1|TRBD2|16|TRBV7-2
CASSKSGTRSTDEQFF
TGTGCCAGCAGCAAATCCGGGACTAGGAGCACGGATGAGCAGTTCTTC
>-|TRBJ1-1|-|14|TRBV5-4
CASSLWQENTEAFF
TGTGCCAGCAGCTTGTGGCAGGAGAACACTGAAGCTTTCTTT
>few|TRBJ2-1|TRBD2|15|TRBV5-4
CASSTLAGEVDEQFF
TGTGCCAGCAGCACACTAGCGGGAGAGGTAGATGAGCAGTTCTTC